The source of this T cell receptor beta chain is a study of Graves' ophthalmopathy and Graves' hyperthyroidism. Beta-chain TCR CDR3 regions were amplified from RNA transcripts. Investigators did first-round RT-PCR with HTBI primers, then second-round multiplex PCR. One entry per CDR3 protein, called by TCRdb with MiXCR from the multiplex PCR reads. The profile covers 300,000 to 500,000 distinct CDR3 sequences, with 15% appearing a single time and 5.5% to 8% taken by the ten largest. This clonotype was observed many times. The germline CDR1 and CDR2 sequences are SGHTA and FQGNSA. The CDR3 is made up of 14 amino acids. J gave up 4 bases and V 4 bases, and 6 bases lay outside the gene matches.

V is TRBV7-2 and J is TRBJ2-5; TRBD2 aligns across 7 bases. Sequencing was performed on peripheral blood. The TCR sequence derives from a woman aged 18-29 years with stable Graves' hyperthyroidism. This CDR3 reads CASSSVGGGETQYF. CDR3 bases: TGTGCCAGCAGCTCAGTGGGGGGGGGAGAGACCCAGTACTTC. Complete variable domain (other parts from reference TRBV7-2 and TRBJ2-5): GAGVSQSPSNKVTEKGKDVELRCDPISGHTALYWYRQSLGQGLEFLIYFQGNSAPDKSGLPSDRFSAERTGGSVSTLTIQRTQQEDSAVYLCASSSVGGGETQYFGPGTRLLVL.